The 8 T cell receptor beta chains listed next were all sequenced from one sample in a study of cytomegalovirus exposure and HLA in healthy donors. The PCR had 60 Vbeta and 13 Jbeta primers. Profiling relied on immunoSEQ multiplex PCR, and the TCRdb table lists in-frame clones only, not all of them. The sample consists of around 92,000 clones, more than 60% of them appearing once. Sequenced material: PBMCs. All receptors come from a human donor in good health.

The chain has TRBV29-1 and TRBJ1-2; maybe TRBD1 (6 bases). This CDR3 is 18 amino acids long. The V end lost 6 bases, the J end lost 5 bases, and 31 bases lay between the germline ends. CDR1 and CDR2 from the germline V gene are SQVTM and ANQGSEA. The CDR3 loop is CSVRSDLGQLDPSYGYTF. In nucleotides, the CDR3 is TGCAGCGTACGATCGGATCTTGGACAGCTGGACCCATCATATGGCTACACCTTC.

The chain uses TRBV5-4 and TRBJ2-2; perhaps TRBD1 as D (6 bases). The germline gives CDR1 SGHNT, CDR2 YYREEE (reference sequence). With 3 bases removed from V and 4 bases from J, the gap between germline ends came to 28 bases. This CDR3 has 20 residues. CDR3 in DNA: TGTGCCAGCAGCTCAGGTCAGGATGTGGCAGGGGTCTATGGCACCGGGGAGCTGTTTTTT. Amino acid sequence: CASSSGQDVAGVYGTGELFF.

This chain uses TRBV9 with TRBJ2-3; D not certain. The CDR3 runs 14 residues. Germline CDR1 reads SGDLS; CDR2 reads YYNGEE. V dropped 4 bases and J dropped 5 bases, with 14 bases sitting between them. CDR3 bases: TGTGCCAGCAGCCCAAGCTTGCGGCGAGATACGCAGTATTTT. Translation gives CASSPSLRRDTQYF.

CDR3 coding DNA: TGTGCCAGCAGCTTAGCCTCGCAGGCCTACGAGCAGTACTTC. This sequence encodes CASSLASQAYEQYF. The chain employs TRBV7-8 and TRBJ2-7; no definite D call. From germline, CDR1 is SGHVS and CDR2 FQNEAQ. The ends were cut back, 0 bases at V and 2 bases at J, with 8 bases in the middle. The CDR3 is 14 residues long.

The chain combines TRBV29-1 with TRBJ1-2, with 9 bases fitting TRBD1. Germline values: CDR1 SQVTM, CDR2 ANQGSEA. V lost 7 bases and J lost 11; bases outside the gene matches: 14. This CDR3 has 13 residues. This chain's CDR3 is CSAALGQGCGYTF. CDR3 nucleotides: TGCAGCGCTGCCCTGGGACAGGGTTGCGGTTACACCTTC.

The V gene is TRBV6-1, the J gene TRBJ2-2; 10 nucleotides align to TRBD2. Germline trimming cut 1 base from V and 4 bases from J; bases unmatched to any gene: 9. This CDR3 comprises 18 residues. In germline, CDR1 is MNHNS, CDR2 SASEGT. The CDR3 here is CASSEVRASGRSTGELFF. The CDR3 DNA reads TGTGCCAGCAGTGAAGTAAGGGCTAGCGGGAGAAGCACCGGGGAGCTGTTTTTT.

The chain links TRBV6-1 to TRBJ1-6; TRBD1 is a possible D gene (6 bases). This CDR3 has 17 residues. CDR1 is MNHNS, CDR2 SASEGT, per germline. Trimming cost V 3 bases and J 8 bases, with 20 bases left between them. CDR3 amino acids: CASSDLNRVGVDSPLHF. The CDR3 region has the DNA TGTGCCAGCAGTGACCTGAACAGGGTAGGGGTAGATTCACCCCTCCACTTT.

The rearrangement links TRBV7-7 to TRBJ2-7, with a weak D call TRBD1 (6 bases). Germline V gene data show CDR1 as SSHAT and CDR2 as FNYEAQ (reference sequence). There are 13 residues in the CDR3. Trimming removed 5 bases at V and 6 bases at J, with 14 bases between. The CDR3: CASSLIQGTEQYF. The CDR3 nucleotides are TGTGCCAGCAGCCTGATACAGGGAACCGAGCAGTACTTC.